Here is one T cell receptor (beta chain) with its context. The sample belongs to a study of control samples from healthy donors and cancer patients. Germline V lookup: CDR1 SEHNR, CDR2 FQNEAQ (reference sequence). The CDR3 spans 18 residues. V was trimmed by 5 bases and J by 4 bases, leaving 26 bases between them. Sequenced by immunoSEQ multiplex PCR; TCRdb stores in-frame clones only, minus some. The sample consists of some 150,000 clones, over 95% of them appearing once. The sequenced material came from blood. This clonotype was obtained from a woman in her 30s in good health. The chain couples TRBV7-9 to TRBJ1-1, with unresolved D. CDR3 loop: CASSAKFGGRAVGTEAFF. The CDR3 DNA follows: TGTGCCAGCAGCGCAAAATTTGGCGGGAGAGCTGTGGGCACTGAAGCTTTCTTT.